This is a list of T cell receptor beta chains from one sample in a study of Ad26.COV2.S vaccination and SARS-CoV-2 variants. Sequencing was performed with immunoSEQ multiplex PCR; in TCRdb, only in-frame clones are kept and a portion is missing. Among about 400,000 clones listed, more than 75% were seen once. The sample in question was peripheral blood, obtained in a trial of Ad26.COV2.S vaccine versus placebo. The source is a person between 18 and 59 years old who received the Ad26.COV2.S COVID-19 vaccine or a placebo. The CDR3 runs from the conserved cysteine through the conserved F or W. The D gene is left open where the match is weak. Clone sizes are given selectively: once, few, many, or a class where the clone is expanded.

>TRBV5-1|NA|TRBJ2-2|NA
CASSATLFRNTGELFF
TGCGCCAGCAGCGCCACCTTATTCCGAAACACCGGGGAGCTGTTTTTT
>TRBV9|TRBD1|TRBJ2-1|few
CASSVGDRDTYNEQFF
TGTGCCAGCAGCGTCGGAGACAGGGACACCTACAATGAGCAGTTCTTC
>TRBV7-3|TRBD2|TRBJ2-5|NA
CASSFGGARETQYF
TGTGCCAGCAGCTTCGGGGGGGCACGAGAGACCCAGTACTTC
>TRBV7-3|TRBD1|TRBJ2-7|NA
CASSAGQGMYEQYF
TGTGCCAGCAGCGCAGGACAGGGCATGTACGAGCAGTACTTC
>TRBV28|TRBD2|TRBJ2-7|NA
CASSLYSPRLAGGLSEQYF
TGTGCCAGCAGTTTATATTCCCCCCGACTAGCGGGGGGCCTATCCGAGCAGTACTTC
>TRBV19|NA|TRBJ2-1|NA
CASSIEAGSGYNEQFF
TGTGCCAGTAGTATAGAAGCAGGGAGTGGATACAATGAGCAGTTCTTC
>TRBV6-5|NA|TRBJ1-2|few
CASGVSYGYTF
TGTGCCAGCGGAGTCTCTTATGGCTACACCTTC
>TRBV5-1|NA|TRBJ1-2|NA
CASSLDTGFDGYTF
TGCGCCAGCAGCTTGGATACAGGGTTCGATGGCTACACCTTC
>TRBV5-4|NA|TRBJ1-1|once
CASSPGRVSKNTEAFF
TGTGCCAGCAGCCCCGGACGGGTATCCAAGAACACTGAAGCTTTCTTT
>TRBV5-1|NA|TRBJ2-2|NA
CASSLAQVNTGELFF
TGCGCCAGCAGCTTGGCACAGGTGAACACCGGGGAGCTGTTTTTT
>TRBV7-2|TRBD2|TRBJ2-5|once
CASSLEGAGGRETQYF
TGTGCCAGCAGCTTAGAGGGAGCGGGGGGGCGAGAGACCCAGTACTTC
>TRBV10-3|NA|TRBJ1-2|NA
CAISEVGLGGYTF
TGTGCCATCAGTGAAGTGGGTTTGGGCGGCTACACCTTC
>TRBV15|NA|TRBJ1-4|NA
CATSSYGGANEKLFF
TGTGCCACCAGCTCATATGGGGGGGCTAATGAAAAACTGTTTTTT
>TRBV4-3|TRBD2|TRBJ2-7|NA
CASSQDPGGGLNEQYF
TGCGCCAGCAGCCAAGATCCCGGGGGGGGGCTCAACGAGCAGTACTTC
>TRBV10-3|NA|TRBJ2-2|NA
CAISGVVETTGELFF
TGTGCCATCAGTGGGGTAGTTGAGACCACCGGGGAGCTGTTTTTT
>TRBV7-9|NA|TRBJ2-5|NA
CASSLGGHQETQYF
TGTGCCAGCAGCTTAGGAGGCCACCAAGAGACCCAGTACTTC
>TRBV27|TRBD1|TRBJ2-1|NA
CASSSGTGGSSSYNEQFF
TGTGCCAGCAGTTCAGGGACAGGGGGGTCTAGCTCCTACAATGAGCAGTTCTTC
>TRBV7-2|NA|TRBJ2-1|NA
CASTRPGLEQFF
TGTGCCAGCACCCGCCCGGGGTTAGAGCAGTTCTTC
>TRBV15|NA|TRBJ2-7|NA
CATSRFIGGRSIEQYF
TGTGCCACCAGCAGGTTTATCGGGGGGCGTAGTATCGAGCAGTACTTC